This is a list of T cell receptor beta chains from one sample in a study of neoadjuvant nivolumab and ipilimumab in lung cancer. Profiling relied on immunoSEQ multiplex PCR, and the TCRdb table lists in-frame clones only, not all of them. The sample carries 30,000 to 35,000 clones, about 92% recorded once. Specimen: peripheral blood, collected after neoadjuvant nivolumab, alone or with ipilimumab, at or shortly before surgery. These receptors came from an adult with non-small cell lung cancer. CDR3s include the opening cysteine and the closing phenylalanine or tryptophan. D genes are given only for firm matches. Expanded clones are given a class, and other clones once, few, many or no size at all.

V gene	clone size	J gene	D gene	CDR3 DNA	CDR3 protein
TRBV18	NA	TRBJ2-2	NA	TGTGCCAGCTCACCATTACAGGGGAACACCGGGGAGCTGTTTTTT	CASSPLQGNTGELFF
TRBV14	NA	TRBJ2-1	TRBD2	TGTGCCAGCAGCCAAGATCCCTGGCTAGCGGGCAGGTCCTCCTACAATGAGCAGTTCTTC	CASSQDPWLAGRSSYNEQFF
TRBV11-1	NA	TRBJ1-1	NA	TGTGCCAGCAGCTTAGAGGGGTCGAACACTGAAGCTTTCTTT	CASSLEGSNTEAFF
TRBV10-2	NA	TRBJ2-3	TRBD2	TGCGCCAGCTTTCCAACCCCCCAGCTAGCGGCAGATACGCAGTATTTT	CASFPTPQLAADTQYF
TRBV5-1	NA	TRBJ2-2	TRBD1	TGCGCCAGCAGCTTGGGACAGGGTATAACCGGGGAGCTGTTTTTT	CASSLGQGITGELFF
TRBV28	NA	TRBJ1-2	NA	TGTGCCAGCAGTTTTCAGGGGCTACCTGGCTACACCTTC	CASSFQGLPGYTF
TRBV11-1	once	TRBJ2-1	TRBD2	TGTGCCAGCAGTCGGACTAGCGGGAGCGACAATGAGCAGTTCTTC	CASSRTSGSDNEQFF
TRBV2	NA	TRBJ2-7	TRBD1	TGTGCCAGCAGGTCGGACAGGGATTACGAGCAGTACTTC	CASRSDRDYEQYF
TRBV1	NA	TRBJ2-1	NA	TGCACCAGCAGCCCAGACGGGGAGGGCAACAATGAGCAGTTCTTC	CTSSPDGEGNNEQFF
TRBV11-2	NA	TRBJ2-1	NA	TGTGCCAGCAGCTATGGAAAAGGGCTAGAGCAGTTCTTC	CASSYGKGLEQFF
TRBV2	NA	TRBJ2-7	NA	TGTGCCAGCAGTGAACGGACAGCTCAGGCTGGTAACGGCGAGCAGTACTTC	CASSERTAQAGNGEQYF
TRBV5-4	NA	TRBJ2-1	NA	TGTGCCAGCAGCGGCCGAGACGGGAGAACCTACAATGAGCAGTTCTTC	CASSGRDGRTYNEQFF
TRBV5-4	NA	TRBJ1-1	NA	TGTGCCAGCAGCTTAGCGGGGAGGGGATACACTGAAGCTTTCTTT	CASSLAGRGYTEAFF
TRBV6-5	NA	TRBJ2-7	TRBD2	TGTGCCAGCGCCAGCGGGAGGGGCTCCTACGAGCAGTACTTC	CASASGRGSYEQYF
TRBV6-5	NA	TRBJ2-2	NA	TGTGCCAGCACTCGAGGATCGGGGGAGCTGTTTTTT	CASTRGSGELFF
TRBV7-3	NA	TRBJ2-2	NA	TGTGCCAGCAGCTTCACTACATACGGGGAGCTGTTTTTT	CASSFTTYGELFF
TRBV2	NA	TRBJ2-2	NA	TGTGCCAGCAGGGTAGCAGGGAGTATCGGGGAGCTGTTTTTT	CASRVAGSIGELFF
TRBV7-9	NA	TRBJ2-2	NA	TGTGCCAGCAGCCCCACTTTAGGGGGCACCGGGGAGCTGTTTTTT	CASSPTLGGTGELFF
TRBV10-3	NA	TRBJ1-2	TRBD1	TGTGCCATCAGCCTCGGACAGGACAACTATGGCTACACCTTC	CAISLGQDNYGYTF
TRBV28	once	TRBJ1-5	NA	TGTGCCAGCAGTTTCGTCGGAGCCCCCAATCAGCCCCAGCATTTT	CASSFVGAPNQPQHF
TRBV7-2	few	TRBJ2-2	NA	TGTGCCAGCAGTCGAGGTGGTGGTCGGTCCCTGTCCGGGGAGCTGTTTTTT	CASSRGGGRSLSGELFF
TRBV5-1	NA	TRBJ2-2	TRBD1	TGCGCCAGCAGCTGGCAGGGGGACACCGGGGAGCTGTTTTTT	CASSWQGDTGELFF
TRBV11-2	NA	TRBJ2-7	TRBD2	TGTGCCAGCAGCCCGGGACTAGCTGCGATCACCTCCTACGAGCAGTACTTC	CASSPGLAAITSYEQYF
TRBV7-2	NA	TRBJ2-2	NA	TGTGCCAGCAGCTTAGCGTTCGGACAGCAGACCGGGGAGCTGTTTTTT	CASSLAFGQQTGELFF
TRBV5-6	NA	TRBJ1-1	TRBD1	TGTGCCAGCAGCCACAGGGGACCGAACACTGAAGCTTTCTTT	CASSHRGPNTEAFF
TRBV7-9	NA	TRBJ2-5	NA	TGTGCCAGCAGTTCCCCGGCAGGGTTGCAAGAGACCCAGTACTTC	CASSSPAGLQETQYF
TRBV6-5	NA	TRBJ2-3	NA	TGTGCCAGCAAACGGGACTCCACAGATACGCAGTATTTT	CASKRDSTDTQYF
TRBV6-5	NA	TRBJ2-7	NA	TGTGCCAGCAGTTACCCGGGACAAGTAGGGGAGCAGTACTTC	CASSYPGQVGEQYF
TRBV6-4	NA	TRBJ2-2	NA	TGTGCCAGCAGTGATAGCGACACCGGGGAGCTGTTTTTT	CASSDSDTGELFF
TRBV9	once	TRBJ1-2	NA	TGTGCCAGCAGCTTAACCGGGGTCGCGGGGGGCTACACCTTC	CASSLTGVAGGYTF
TRBV18	NA	TRBJ1-1	NA	TGTGCCAGCTCACCAGGAAGAGGGAACACTGAAGCTTTCTTT	CASSPGRGNTEAFF
TRBV9	NA	TRBJ2-1	NA	TGTGCCAGCAGCGTAGGATCGGTATACAATGAACAGTTCTTC	CASSVGSVYNEQFF
TRBV6-5	NA	TRBJ1-1	NA	TGTGCCAGCATGGATCCGAGGACTGAAGCTTTCTTT	CASMDPRTEAFF